Following are 10 T cell receptor beta chains from one sample sequenced in a study of CD8 T cells in ankylosing spondylitis. Each CDR3 protein gets one entry after TCRdb re-called the 5' RACE reads with MiXCR. The profile shows roughly 230,000 distinct CDR3 sequences, under 12% of them singletons. Sample: blood, either unsorted or a sorted T cell fraction (not recorded which). These receptors were taken from a male donor with ankylosing spondylitis or in good health (not recorded which).

The table lists this clonotype with many counts. Here the CDR3 DNA reads TGCAGCGTTGAAGGACCAGGGACAGACGACTATGGCTACACCTTC. Amino acids: CSVEGPGTDDYGYTF. The chain has TRBV29-1 and TRBJ1-2, with 7 positions matching TRBD1. The trim removed 1 base at V and 3 bases at J, leaving 8 bases unmatched. The CDR3 is 15 amino acids. Per germline, CDR1 SQVTM and CDR2 ANQGSEA.

Details on this clonotype: A much larger clonotype is one base distant, so this may be a read error. The chain employs TRBV3-1 and TRBJ2-7; unclear D gene. Germline V CDR1 and CDR2: LGHDT, YNNKEL (reference sequence). The CDR3 runs 14 residues. DNA of the CDR3: TGTGCCAGCAGCCAAGCGGCCGGCTCCTCCGAGCAGTACTTC. It specifies CASSQAAGSSEQYF.

In its sample, this clonotype was seen many times. CDR3 protein: CASSRRRFRESSYEQYF. In DNA form, the CDR3 reads TGTGCCAGCAGCCGACGCCGATTCCGGGAGTCGTCCTACGAGCAGTACTTC. The chain couples TRBV6-1 to TRBJ2-7, with D perhaps TRBD2 (6 bases). From germline, CDR1 is MNHNS and CDR2 SASEGT. Trimming cost V 6 bases and J 1 base, with 22 bases left between them. The length of the CDR3 is 17 residues.

This clonotype was observed at least ten times. This chain joins TRBV5-1 and TRBJ1-2; no reliable D call. The CDR3 is made up of 17 amino acids. Trimming cost V 3 bases and J 3 bases, with 21 bases left between them. Germline V gene lookup returns CDR1 SGHRS and CDR2 YFSETQ. The chain's CDR3 is CASSSMDGLDQYYGYTF. In DNA form, the CDR3 reads TGCGCCAGCAGCTCCATGGACGGTTTGGACCAGTACTATGGCTACACCTTC.

The sample holds many counts of this clonotype. V and J are TRBV20-1 and TRBJ1-5; no clear D gene. Germline V gives CDR1 DFQATT, CDR2 SNEGSKA (reference sequence). The CDR3 extends over 13 amino acids. The V and J ends lost 3 bases and 3 bases respectively, with 9 bases between them. The CDR3 nucleotides are TGCAGTGCTAGCGTCAGCTCCAATCAGCCCCAGCATTTT. Its translation is CSASVSSNQPQHF.

This clonotype was counted ten times or more. The J gene is TRBJ2-3, the V gene TRBV12-3 or TRBV12-4, with 7 bases matching TRBD2. V was pared by 2 bases and J by 4 bases, with 0 bases of the junction left unmatched. This CDR3 region has 13 residues. The CDR3 protein is CASSLSGADTQYF. In DNA, the CDR3 is TGTGCCAGCAGTTTAAGCGGGGCAGATACGCAGTATTTT.

The gene calls are TRBV7-2 and TRBJ1-5, with a possible D match to TRBD1 (6 bases). The germline V gene has CDR1 SGHTA and CDR2 FQGNSA. The CDR3 is 15 residues long. The ends were cut back, 5 bases at V and 7 bases at J, with 18 bases in the middle. CDR3 DNA sequence: TGTGCCAGCAGCACCGGACAGTCTGAACAGCAGCCCCAGCATTTT. Amino acid sequence: CASSTGQSEQQPQHF.

This clonotype has a count of ten or more. The CDR3 spells CASSVDPSGGASDTQYF. CDR3 DNA: TGTGCCAGCAGCGTAGACCCTAGCGGGGGGGCCTCAGATACGCAGTATTTT. V is TRBV9 and J is TRBJ2-3; 12 nucleotides line up with TRBD2. Per germline, CDR1 SGDLS and CDR2 YYNGEE. The CDR3 extends over 17 amino acids. Trimming cost V 0 bases and J 4 bases; bases outside gene matches: 6.

This clonotype was counted at least ten times. The V gene is TRBV11-2, the J gene TRBJ1-1; weak D call: TRBD1 (5 bases). The V end was cut by 1 base, the J end by 2 bases, with 26 bases between. Germline CDR1 and CDR2: SGHAT and FQNNGV. The CDR3 runs 20 residues. The CDR3 nucleotides read TGTGCCAGCAGCTTAGGTCGTTTTAACTCATTGGGGACCTTTAACACTGAAGCTTTCTTT. Protein sequence: CASSLGRFNSLGTFNTEAFF.

The sample holds many counts of this clonotype. CDR3 protein: CASSSGPTGGYYEQYF. DNA for the CDR3: TGCGCCAGCAGCTCAGGACCGACAGGGGGATACTACGAGCAGTACTTC. The V and J genes are TRBV5-1 and TRBJ2-7; 9 nucleotides match TRBD1. The length of the CDR3 is 16 residues. From germline, CDR1 is SGHRS and CDR2 YFSETQ. Trimming cost V 3 bases and J 3 bases; bases outside gene matches: 10.